This T cell receptor beta chain stems from a study of cytomegalovirus exposure and HLA in healthy donors. In the PCR, 60 Vbeta and 13 Jbeta primers were used. Clones were read by immunoSEQ multiplex PCR, and TCRdb kept only the in-frame ones, dropping some. The sample includes about 190,000 clones, about 86% of them seen just once. The CDR3 has 9 amino acids. Per the germline V gene, CDR1 is SQVTM and CDR2 is ANQGSEA. V lost 1 base and J 14 bases, leaving 6 bases between the germline ends. Sequenced sample: PBMCs. The chain carries TRBV29-1 and TRBJ2-1, with a tentative D call TRBD2 (5 bases). The TCR originated in a woman aged 25-40 years in good health and CMV-seronegative. The CDR3 protein is CSVEGGEFF. In DNA, the CDR3 is TGCAGCGTTGAAGGGGGAGAGTTCTTC.